A selection of T cell receptor beta chains follows, all from one sample in a study of blood T cell repertoires in COVID-19. The table came from immunoSEQ multiplex PCR; TCRdb's copy has only in-frame clones and leaves some out. The data contain under 300,000 clones, over 75% of them seen just once; the ten biggest clones take up 13%. Sample: peripheral blood. The source of these receptors is a human donor in a cohort sampled during active COVID-19. The CDR3 runs from the conserved cysteine through the conserved F or W. Each record gives: V gene, D gene, clone size, J gene, CDR3 protein, CDR3 DNA. D genes are given only for firm matches. Clone sizes are given selectively: once, few, many, or a class where the clone is expanded.

TRBV19,-,-,TRBJ1-5,CATTEAGFGNQPQHF,TGTGCCACGACCGAAGCAGGGTTCGGCAATCAGCCCCAGCATTTT
TRBV29-1,-,-,TRBJ1-3,CSVEISLGNTIYF,TGCAGCGTTGAAATCAGTTTAGGAAACACCATATATTTT
TRBV27,-,-,TRBJ1-2,CASSFAGNYGYTF,TGTGCCAGCAGTTTCGCGGGTAACTATGGCTACACCTTC
TRBV27,-,few,TRBJ2-5,CASSTWTDQETQYF,TGTGCCAGCAGTACTTGGACAGACCAAGAGACCCAGTACTTC
TRBV3-1/TRBV3-2,-,-,TRBJ1-3,CASSHEGFGNTIYF,TGTGCCAGCAGCCATGAGGGTTTCGGAAACACCATATATTTT
TRBV27,TRBD1,-,TRBJ2-5,CASRPAGGAETQYF,TGTGCCAGCAGACCCGCAGGGGGCGCGGAGACCCAGTACTTC
TRBV4-1,-,-,TRBJ2-1,CASSQYQRGGYNEQFF,TGCGCCAGCAGCCAATACCAAAGAGGCGGGTACAATGAGCAGTTCTTC
TRBV19,TRBD1,-,TRBJ2-1,CASSKGANSYNEQFF,TGTGCCAGTAGCAAGGGGGCCAACTCCTACAATGAGCAGTTCTTC
TRBV4-1,-,-,TRBJ2-6,CASTGTSTSSGANVLTF,TGCGCCAGTACGGGTACTTCCACTAGCTCTGGGGCCAACGTCCTGACTTTC
TRBV29-1,-,-,TRBJ2-1,CSVQGDEQFF,TGCAGCGTCCAGGGCGATGAGCAGTTCTTC
TRBV5-6,TRBD2,-,TRBJ2-5,CASSSGLAKETQYF,TGTGCCAGCAGCTCCGGACTAGCGAAAGAGACCCAGTACTTC
TRBV15,-,-,TRBJ2-3,CATSTYGTTITDTQYF,TGTGCCACCAGCACCTATGGGACAACCATCACAGATACGCAGTATTTT
TRBV6-5,TRBD2,-,TRBJ2-7,CASSLSGAVYEQYF,TGTGCCAGCAGTCTTAGCGGGGCCGTCTACGAGCAGTACTTC
TRBV24-1,-,-,TRBJ2-3,CATSDPRSRTDTQYF,TGTGCCACCAGTGATCCTCGTAGTCGCACAGATACGCAGTATTTT
TRBV28,TRBD1,-,TRBJ2-1,CASSFVTGGDEQFF,TGTGCCAGCAGTTTCGTGACAGGGGGTGATGAGCAGTTCTTC
TRBV7-2,-,-,TRBJ1-3,CASSLTRTGNTIYF,TGTGCCAGCAGCTTAACGCGTACGGGAAACACCATATATTTT
TRBV6-6,TRBD1,few,TRBJ1-5,CASSSGQVSNQPQHF,TGTGCCAGCAGTTCCGGACAGGTTAGCAATCAGCCCCAGCATTTT
TRBV7-2,-,few,TRBJ1-1,CASSRQENTEAFF,TGTGCCAGCAGCAGACAGGAGAACACTGAAGCTTTCTTT
TRBV2,TRBD1,-,TRBJ2-7,CASSSSGTGGIEQYF,TGTGCCAGCAGTAGTTCCGGGACAGGGGGGATAGAGCAGTACTTC